This T cell receptor (beta chain) was sequenced for a study of blood T cell repertoires in COVID-19. Germline V gene lookup returns CDR1 SGDLS and CDR2 YYNGEE. V lost 0 bases and J 4 bases, leaving 8 bases between the germline ends. The CDR3 consists of 15 residues. This clone was recorded once. Sequenced by immunoSEQ multiplex PCR; TCRdb stores in-frame clones only, minus some. This sample carries over 200,000 clones, 75% to 85% of them seen once, and the ten largest clones take 1.3%. The chain employs TRBV9 and TRBJ2-6, with D tentatively TRBD1 (5 bases). The specimen sequenced was peripheral blood. This sequence originates from a woman in her 30s with COVID-19, enrolled during active disease. The CDR3 sequence is CASSVARAGANVLTF. CDR3 in DNA: TGTGCCAGCAGCGTAGCCAGGGCCGGGGCCAACGTCCTGACTTTC.